The 22 T cell receptor beta chains in this list originate from one sample, sequenced in a study of T cell repertoires in cytomegalovirus infection. From the reads, TCRdb called clonotypes with MiXCR, one entry per CDR3 protein. This sample carries about 35,000 distinct CDR3 sequences, over 50% of them seen once, and the ten largest clones take about 93%. What these receptors recognize is not known. This material consisted of CD8+ T cells from cultured PBMCs, taken from culture after CMV antigen stimulation. The receptors shown here come from a human donor in good health (CMV status not recorded). Some clones in this sample may be carry-over from other donors' samples.

The V call is TRBV10-3, the J call TRBJ2-1; TRBD2 aligns across 13 bases. V lost 5 bases to trimming and J lost 8 bases; unmatched junction nucleotides: 3. CDR3 size: 14 residues. Germline V CDR1 and CDR2: ENHRY, SYGVKD. The CDR3 DNA is TGTGCCATCAGTACCGGACTAGCGGGAGATGAGCAGTTCTTC. Protein sequence: CAISTGLAGDEQFF.

The rearrangement uses TRBV7-6 and TRBJ1-5; D may be TRBD1 (5 bases). Between the trimmed V and J ends, which lost 5 bases and 4 bases, there was a span of 12 bases. CDR1 is SGHVS and CDR2 is FNYEAQ in the germline V gene. The CDR3 extends over 14 amino acids. The CDR3 DNA sequence: TGTGCCAGCAGCCCCGGGACGGGGAATCAGCCCCAGCATTTT. It codes for CASSPGTGNQPQHF.

This clonotype has ten or more counts. This chain links TRBV12-3 or TRBV12-4 with TRBJ2-3; 8 bases align to TRBD2. The CDR3 has 14 amino acids. Trimming removed 6 bases from V and 6 bases from J; junction bases left unmatched: 8. The CDR3 nucleotides read TGTGCCAGCAGCTACGGGGGGGCCGCCGATACGCAGTATTTT. It is translated as CASSYGGAADTQYF.

The gene calls are TRBV6-8 and TRBJ1-5, with 8 bases lining up with TRBD1. The CDR3 contains 13 residues. The V gene's germline CDR1 is MNHGY and CDR2 SAAAGT. The CDR3 spells CAGGQAIGWPQHF. CDR3 nucleotides: TGTGCTGGGGGACAGGCCATTGGGTGGCCCCAGCATTTT.

This clonotype was seen a single time. The rearrangement uses TRBV7-2 and TRBJ2-2; either TRBD1 or TRBD2 may fit D (5 bases each). Per germline, CDR1 SGHTA and CDR2 FQGNSA. The CDR3 totals 15 residues. V was cut by 5 bases and J by 4 bases, with 14 bases left in between. CDR3 amino acids: CASSNQWDGTGELFF. CDR3 in DNA: TGTGCCAGCAGCAACCAGTGGGACGGCACCGGGGAGCTGTTTTTT.

The rearrangement joins TRBV7-2 to TRBJ2-2; 13 nucleotides align to TRBD2. CDR1 SGHTA and CDR2 FQGNSA come from the germline V gene. The CDR3 runs 17 residues. The J segment lost 6 bases and the V segment lost 3 bases, leaving 7 bases of the junction unmatched. The CDR3 DNA reads as TGTGCCAGCAGCTTGCGGACTAGCGGGAGTCGTCCCGGGGAGCTGTTTTTT. Its translation is CASSLRTSGSRPGELFF.

This clonotype came up many times. The V call is TRBV4-1, the J call TRBJ2-7; TRBD1 matches 7 bases. This CDR3 comprises 16 residues. Unmatched junction bases numbered 8, after V lost 1 base and J lost 2 bases. Germline CDR1 is MGHRA and CDR2 is YSYEKL. CDR3 sequence: CASSQAPDRVTYEQYF. CDR3 DNA: TGCGCCAGCAGCCAAGCCCCCGACAGGGTGACCTACGAGCAGTACTTC.

This rearrangement joins TRBV12-5 to TRBJ1-5, with TRBD1 matching 8 bases. With V trimmed by 2 bases and J by 7 bases, 7 bases remained unmatched. This CDR3 has 15 residues. Germline assignment: CDR1 LGHNT and CDR2 FRNRAP. The CDR3 sequence is CASGLIPWTGQPQHF. The CDR3 DNA reads as TGTGCTAGTGGTTTGATCCCTTGGACAGGGCAGCCCCAGCATTTT.

The chain carries TRBV7-3 and TRBJ2-1; the D is unclear. The V gene's germline CDR1 is SGHTA and CDR2 FQGTGA. V dropped 2 bases and J dropped 10 bases, with 12 bases sitting between them. CDR3 length: 13 amino acids. The CDR3 is CASSLYLSAEQFF. For the CDR3, the DNA is TGTGCCAGCAGCTTATACCTATCCGCAGAGCAGTTCTTC. The full variable domain, completed using reference TRBV7-3 and TRBJ2-1, is GAGVSQTPSNKVTEKGKYVELRCDPISGHTALYWYRQSLGQGPEFLIYFQGTGAADDSGLPNDRFFAVRPEGSVSTLKIQRTERGDSAVYLCASSLYLSAEQFFGPGTRLTVL.

The V and J genes are TRBV9 and TRBJ2-7; 13 bases map to TRBD2. The ends lost 3 bases at V and 6 bases at J; junction bases unmatched: 6. The CDR3 extends over 15 amino acids. In germline, CDR1 is SGDLS, CDR2 YYNGEE. This chain's CDR3 is CASSGTSGGASEQYF. For the CDR3, the DNA is TGTGCCAGCAGCGGAACTAGCGGGGGGGCAAGCGAGCAGTACTTC. Variable domain in full (rest from reference TRBV9 and TRBJ2-7): DSGVTQTPKHLITATGQRVTLRCSPRSGDLSVYWYQQSLDQGLQFLIQYYNGEERAKGNILERFSAQQFPDLHSELNLSSLELGDSALYFCASSGTSGGASEQYFGPGTRLTVT.

This clonotype was counted between two and nine times. This chain links TRBV11-2 with TRBJ2-7, with a weak D call TRBD1 (6 bases). CDR3 length: 15 residues. Germline CDR1 is SGHAT and CDR2 is FQNNGV. V was trimmed by 5 bases and J by 1 base, leaving 15 bases between them. The CDR3 loop reads CASSTLRGQSYEQYF. The CDR3 DNA reads TGTGCCAGCAGCACACTCAGAGGACAGTCCTACGAGCAGTACTTC.

The chain couples TRBV7-6 to TRBJ1-4, with 7 bases lining up with TRBD1. CDR3 size: 17 residues. CDR1 is SGHVS and CDR2 is FNYEAQ in the germline V gene. Trimming took 5 bases from V and 8 from J; bases not matched to a gene: 17. This chain's CDR3 is CASSPSAGGTDNEKLFF. CDR3 DNA: TGTGCCAGCAGCCCCAGCGCAGGAGGGACAGACAACGAAAAACTGTTTTTT.

This chain links TRBV28 with TRBJ2-1; 9 positions agree with TRBD2. The CDR3 runs 14 residues. The V gene's germline CDR1 is MDHEN and CDR2 SYDVKM. The ends lost 6 bases at V and 8 bases at J; junction bases unmatched: 8. The CDR3 DNA reads TGTGCCAGCAGAGGCCTAGCGGGAACTGATGAGCAGTTCTTC. Amino acids: CASRGLAGTDEQFF.

The chain carries TRBV19 and TRBJ2-7; 7 nucleotides agree with TRBD1. The V gene end was trimmed by 8 bases and the J gene end by 1 base; junction bases not matched to a gene: 2. Germline CDR1 is LNHDA and CDR2 is SQIVND (reference sequence). The CDR3 length is 12 residues. The DNA for the CDR3 is TGTGCCAGTGGGGACAGATCCTACGAGCAGTACTTC. Translating it yields CASGDRSYEQYF.

The chain links TRBV7-8 to TRBJ1-4, with D possibly TRBD1 on 5 matching bases. Germline CDR1 reads SGHVS; CDR2 reads FQNEAQ. Between the trimmed V and J ends, which lost 5 bases and 2 bases, there was a span of 15 bases. CDR3 size: 16 residues. The CDR3 nucleotides are TGTGCCAGCAGCACGTCCAGGGTCGCGACTAATGAAAAACTGTTTTTT. Translating gives CASSTSRVATNEKLFF.

This clonotype was seen a few times. V gene TRBV7-2 combines with J gene TRBJ2-1, with 8 nucleotides matching TRBD2. The CDR3 contains 16 residues. Looked up from germline, CDR1 is SGHTA and CDR2 is FQGNSA. The V and J ends lost 1 base and 5 bases, in that order; junction bases with no gene match: 7. Here the CDR3 reads CASSLDLSGTNNEQFF. DNA for the CDR3: TGTGCCAGCAGCTTAGACCTTAGCGGGACGAACAATGAGCAGTTCTTC. Using reference TRBV7-2 and TRBJ2-1 for the parts outside the CDR3, the full variable domain is GAGVSQSPSNKVTEKGKDVELRCDPISGHTALYWYRQSLGQGLEFLIYFQGNSAPDKSGLPSDRFSAERTGGSVSTLTIQRTQQEDSAVYLCASSLDLSGTNNEQFFGPGTRLTVL.

This clonotype was recorded a few times. The chain employs TRBV28 and TRBJ2-7; D is uncertain. Trimming shortened V by 2 bases and J by 0 bases, and 8 bases separated the two germline ends. Germline V gene data show CDR1 as MDHEN and CDR2 as SYDVKM. This CDR3 contains 14 residues. The CDR3 DNA sequence: TGTGCCAGCAGTTTACAATTCGGCTCCTACGAGCAGTACTTC. This sequence encodes CASSLQFGSYEQYF.

This clonotype was seen a handful of times. This rearrangement joins TRBV19 to TRBJ1-4; no definite D call. Per germline, CDR1 LNHDA and CDR2 SQIVND (reference sequence). Trimming left V 5 bases short and J 0 bases short, with 16 bases between. This CDR3 spans 17 amino acids. The CDR3 loop reads CASSSRPVRATNEKLFF. In DNA form, the CDR3 reads TGTGCCAGTAGTTCCCGGCCTGTCCGCGCAACTAATGAAAAACTGTTTTTT.

This clonotype has only one observation. This chain connects TRBV7-4 to TRBJ2-3, with 14 bases aligning to TRBD2. Germline V lookup: CDR1 SGHVT, CDR2 SQSDAQ. J was trimmed by 5 bases and V by 5 bases; bases with no gene match: 12. This CDR3 comprises 18 residues. CDR3 region: CASSPTSGGAPGRDTQYF. The CDR3 DNA follows: TGTGCCAGCAGCCCGACTAGCGGGGGGGCTCCGGGAAGAGATACGCAGTATTTT.

This clonotype has only a few counts. The chain uses TRBV7-2 and TRBJ2-7; 8 bases line up with TRBD1. The V gene end was trimmed by 4 bases and the J gene end by 4 bases; junction bases not matched to a gene: 18. The CDR3 extends over 18 amino acids. Germline V CDR1 and CDR2: SGHTA, FQGNSA. CDR3 DNA sequence: TGTGCCAGCAGCTCCTTAACCCCTCGGTGGGGACAGGTATACGAGCAGTACTTC. It codes for CASSSLTPRWGQVYEQYF.

The chain recombines TRBV27 with TRBJ2-1; tentatively, D is TRBD1 or TRBD2 (6 bases each). The ends were cut back, 5 bases at V and 9 bases at J, with 20 bases in the middle. Per the germline V gene, CDR1 is MNHEY and CDR2 is SMNVEV (reference sequence). This CDR3 has 15 residues. CDR3 nucleotide sequence: TGTGCCAGCAGTCTAAACCGAAGGGGGGCCGGTGAGCAGTTCTTC. Translated, it gives CASSLNRRGAGEQFF.

This chain links TRBV28 with TRBJ1-1; D is undetermined. V dropped 4 bases and J dropped 0 bases, with 6 bases sitting between them. The CDR3 has 13 residues. CDR1 MDHEN and CDR2 SYDVKM come from the germline V gene. DNA for the CDR3: TGTGCCAGCAGTTATCACCTGAACACTGAAGCTTTCTTT. This gives the protein CASSYHLNTEAFF.